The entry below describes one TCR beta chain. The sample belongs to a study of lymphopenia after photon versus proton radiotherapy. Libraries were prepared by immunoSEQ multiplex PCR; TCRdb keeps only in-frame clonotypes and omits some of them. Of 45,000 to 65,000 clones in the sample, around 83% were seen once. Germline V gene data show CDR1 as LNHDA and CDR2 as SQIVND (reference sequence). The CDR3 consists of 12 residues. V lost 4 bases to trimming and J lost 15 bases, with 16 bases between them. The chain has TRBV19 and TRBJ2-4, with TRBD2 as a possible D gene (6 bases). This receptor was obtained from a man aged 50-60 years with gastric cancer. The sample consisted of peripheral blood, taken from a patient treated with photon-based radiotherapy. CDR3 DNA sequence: TGTGCCAGTAGTACCTCGGGGAGGACTTGGTACTTC. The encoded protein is CASSTSGRTWYF.